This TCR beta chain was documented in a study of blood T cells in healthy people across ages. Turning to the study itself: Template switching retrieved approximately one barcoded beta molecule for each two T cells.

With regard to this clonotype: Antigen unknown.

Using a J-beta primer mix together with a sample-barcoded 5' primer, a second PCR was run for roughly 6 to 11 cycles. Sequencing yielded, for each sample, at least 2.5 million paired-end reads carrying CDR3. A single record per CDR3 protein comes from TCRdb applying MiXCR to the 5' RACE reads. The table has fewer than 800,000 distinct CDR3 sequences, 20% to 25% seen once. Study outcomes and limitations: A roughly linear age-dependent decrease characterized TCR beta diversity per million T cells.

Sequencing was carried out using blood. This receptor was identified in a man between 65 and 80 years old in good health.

The DNA of the CDR3 is TGCGCCAGCAGCGTCACACCGGGCCCAGCCTATGGCTACACCTTC. Protein sequence: CASSVTPGPAYGYTF. The chain employs TRBV5-1 and TRBJ1-2; D uncertain. CDR3 length: 15 residues. The V gene's germline CDR1 is SGHRS and CDR2 YFSETQ. V lost 4 bases and J 4 bases, leaving 17 bases between the germline ends.